This is a list of T cell receptor beta chains from one sample in a study of OX40 agonist ivuxolimab in advanced cancers. Assay used: immunoSEQ multiplex PCR; TCRdb lists only in-frame clones, some missing. The sample contains about 72,000 clones, approximately 90% of which appear only once. Sequenced material: CD4+ or CD8+ T cells sorted from blood, taken in a trial of the OX40 agonist ivuxolimab. The receptors were sampled from an adult with an advanced solid tumor such as melanoma, head and neck, liver or kidney cancer. CDR3s include the opening cysteine and the closing phenylalanine or tryptophan. D genes are given only for firm matches. Size is omitted from some rows. Given values are once, few, many or a class for expanded clones.

d_call: TRBD2; clone_size: NA; j_call: TRBJ2-2; v_call: TRBV7-8; cdr3_nt: TGTGCCAGCAGCTTATCTCTTAGCGGGACTAGGGCCCCCGGGGAGCTGTTTTTT; cdr3_aa: CASSLSLSGTRAPGELFF
d_call: NA; clone_size: NA; j_call: TRBJ1-3; v_call: TRBV6-6; cdr3_nt: TGTGCCAGCAGTCCTGGACTGGGGAGCTCTGGAAACACCATATATTTT; cdr3_aa: CASSPGLGSSGNTIYF
d_call: NA; clone_size: NA; j_call: TRBJ1-3; v_call: TRBV7-2; cdr3_nt: TGTGCCAGCAGCCCAGGCAGTAGGGGCTCTGGAAACACCATATATTTT; cdr3_aa: CASSPGSRGSGNTIYF
d_call: TRBD1; clone_size: NA; j_call: TRBJ1-6; v_call: TRBV7-8; cdr3_nt: TGTGCCAGCAGGGATGACAGGGGGCGAGGTGCCCTCCACTTT; cdr3_aa: CASRDDRGRGALHF
d_call: TRBD1; clone_size: NA; j_call: TRBJ2-7; v_call: TRBV7-2; cdr3_nt: TGTGCCAGCAGCTGGGGACAGAGCTACGAGCAGTACTTC; cdr3_aa: CASSWGQSYEQYF
d_call: TRBD1; clone_size: NA; j_call: TRBJ1-2; v_call: TRBV28; cdr3_nt: TGTGCCAGCACCACCAGAAGACCGGGACAGGGCTATGGCTACACCTTC; cdr3_aa: CASTTRRPGQGYGYTF
d_call: TRBD2; clone_size: NA; j_call: TRBJ2-7; v_call: TRBV7-8; cdr3_nt: TGTGCCAGCAGCCCGAGAGCGGGAGTCCAGTCGGGCGAGCAGTACTTC; cdr3_aa: CASSPRAGVQSGEQYF
d_call: NA; clone_size: NA; j_call: TRBJ1-1; v_call: TRBV5-6; cdr3_nt: TGTGCCAGCAGCTTGACGGAGGGGGGGCGGCTCTTT; cdr3_aa: CASSLTEGGRLF
d_call: NA; clone_size: NA; j_call: TRBJ2-2; v_call: TRBV6-4; cdr3_nt: TGTGCCAGCAGTGGATCTCCGTCGAGAACCGGGGAGCTGTTTTTT; cdr3_aa: CASSGSPSRTGELFF
d_call: NA; clone_size: NA; j_call: TRBJ2-1; v_call: TRBV18; cdr3_nt: TGTGCCAGCTCCGGGACCCCGAACAATGAGCAGTTCTTC; cdr3_aa: CASSGTPNNEQFF
d_call: TRBD2; clone_size: NA; j_call: TRBJ2-7; v_call: TRBV19; cdr3_nt: TGTGCCAGTAGTAGGCGGGAGGGAAACTCCTACGAGCAGTACTTC; cdr3_aa: CASSRREGNSYEQYF
d_call: TRBD2; clone_size: NA; j_call: TRBJ2-1; v_call: TRBV9; cdr3_nt: TGTGCCAGCAGCGCCTCCGGGACTAGCGGGTTTCAAGGGCAGTTCTTC; cdr3_aa: CASSASGTSGFQGQFF
d_call: NA; clone_size: NA; j_call: TRBJ1-4; v_call: TRBV5-1; cdr3_nt: TGCGCCAGCAGCTTGTTCGGCAATAATGAAAAACTGTTTTTT; cdr3_aa: CASSLFGNNEKLFF
d_call: NA; clone_size: NA; j_call: TRBJ2-5; v_call: TRBV28; cdr3_nt: TGTGCCAGCAGATCCCCCCTACGACAGTACTTC; cdr3_aa: CASRSPLRQYF
d_call: TRBD2; clone_size: NA; j_call: TRBJ2-5; v_call: TRBV19; cdr3_nt: TGTGCCAGCGGGAGGGGAGTCTGGGACCAAGAGACCCAGTACTTC; cdr3_aa: CASGRGVWDQETQYF
d_call: NA; clone_size: NA; j_call: TRBJ2-7; v_call: TRBV10-3; cdr3_nt: TGTGCCATCAGTCAATCAGGAGGTAGCTACGAGCAGTACTTC; cdr3_aa: CAISQSGGSYEQYF
d_call: NA; clone_size: NA; j_call: TRBJ2-5; v_call: TRBV7-2; cdr3_nt: TGTGCCAGCTCCGGACAGACCGACACGTGGGAGACCCAGTACTTC; cdr3_aa: CASSGQTDTWETQYF
d_call: TRBD2; clone_size: few; j_call: TRBJ2-7; v_call: TRBV5-1; cdr3_nt: TGCGCCAGCAGCTCCACCGGCGGGAGGACCCTCTCCTACGAGCAGTACTTC; cdr3_aa: CASSSTGGRTLSYEQYF
d_call: TRBD1; clone_size: NA; j_call: TRBJ2-1; v_call: TRBV11-1; cdr3_nt: TGTGCCAGCAGCTTTCGGGACAGGGTGACAAGTGAGCAGTTCTTC; cdr3_aa: CASSFRDRVTSEQFF